The 22 T cell receptor beta chains below all came from one sample that was sequenced in a study of T cell clonotyping in hematopoietic cell transplantation. The time point was: recipient sample about 28 days before transplant, after cytoreduction. Generated by immunoSEQ multiplex PCR, the TCRdb table keeps only in-frame clones and is missing some. The sample lists approximately 42,000 clones; roughly 85% were seen once. Sequences were derived from peripheral blood mononuclear cells, sampled before stem cell transplant. The receptors derive from a man in his sixties with acute myeloid leukemia. Some clones in this sample may be carry-over from other donors' samples.

The chain carries TRBV7-3 and TRBJ2-2; the match to TRBD2 covers 11 bases. This CDR3 region has 16 residues. Germline V gene data show CDR1 as SGHTA and CDR2 as FQGTGA. J gave up 4 bases and V 5 bases, and 6 bases lay outside the gene matches. CDR3 coding DNA: TGTGCCAGCAGCATCGGACTAGCGGGCGGCACCGGGGAGCTGTTTTTT. Protein product: CASSIGLAGGTGELFF.

The chain recombines TRBV7-2 with TRBJ2-7, with TRBD2 as a possible D gene (6 bases). V was clipped by 5 bases and J by 2 bases, with 13 bases between them. The germline CDR1 and CDR2 sequences are SGHTA and FQGNSA. The CDR3 sequence is 14 residues long. The CDR3 is CASSLNSGPYEQYF. The CDR3 region has the DNA TGTGCCAGCAGCCTTAATAGCGGCCCCTACGAGCAGTACTTC.

This chain connects TRBV4-2 to TRBJ1-2, with D uncertain. V lost 4 bases, J lost 7 bases, and 10 bases lay in between. Germline V gene data show CDR1 as LGHNA and CDR2 as YNFKEQ. This CDR3 has 12 amino acids. The CDR3 DNA follows: TGTGCCAGCAGCCCAGCCCTGGGTGGCTACACCTTC. Its protein is CASSPALGGYTF.

The chain has TRBV28 and TRBJ2-3; 12 bases match TRBD1. The CDR3 has 17 residues. J was trimmed by 3 bases and V by 5 bases; bases with no gene match: 9. Germline lookup yields CDR1 MDHEN and CDR2 SYDVKM. The CDR3 is CASSGDRGLKWTDTQYF. The DNA of the CDR3 is TGTGCCAGCAGTGGGGACAGGGGGCTTAAATGGACAGATACGCAGTATTTT.

The chain has TRBV6-5 and TRBJ2-5; D is perhaps TRBD1 or TRBD2 (5 bases each). V lost 5 bases to trimming and J lost 2 bases, with 15 bases between them. Germline loops: CDR1 MNHEY, CDR2 SVGAGI. CDR3 length equals 15 residues. The CDR3 sequence is CASSGDGAVQETQYF. The CDR3 nucleotides are TGTGCCAGCAGTGGGGACGGGGCGGTTCAAGAGACCCAGTACTTC.

This chain uses TRBV7-8 with TRBJ2-7; D tentatively reads TRBD1 or TRBD2 (5 bases each). V was cut by 5 bases and J by 3 bases, with 14 bases left in between. The CDR3 covers 14 residues. CDR1 SGHVS and CDR2 FQNEAQ come from the germline V gene. CDR3 loop: CASSLELGHYEQYF. The CDR3 region has the DNA TGTGCCAGCAGCCTCGAACTAGGACACTACGAGCAGTACTTC.

This clone appeared a few times. The V and J genes are TRBV18 and TRBJ2-3, with a tentative D call TRBD1 (5 bases). The CDR3 length is 13 residues. Trimming took off 4 bases at V and 5 bases at J, with 10 bases between the two ends. From germline, CDR1 is KGHSH and CDR2 LQKENI. The CDR3 DNA is TGTGCCAGCTCACTGCAGGGTAAAGATACGCAGTATTTT. Translating it yields CASSLQGKDTQYF. The variable domain in full, with the rest retrieved from reference TRBV18 and TRBJ2-3, is NAGVMQNPRHLVRRRGQEARLRCSPMKGHSHVYWYRQLPEEGLKFMVYLQKENIIDESGMPKERFSAEFPKEGPSILRIQQVVRGDSAAYFCASSLQGKDTQYFGPGTRLTVL.

The chain has TRBV19 and TRBJ1-4, with D possibly matching TRBD1 (5 bases). Germline CDR1 and CDR2: LNHDA and SQIVND (reference sequence). This CDR3 comprises 13 residues. Trimming cost V 3 bases and J 6 bases, with 8 bases left between them. The CDR3 nucleotides are TGTGCCAGTAGTATGCTCAGGGATGAAAAACTGTTTTTT. Amino acid sequence: CASSMLRDEKLFF.

This clone was found a few times. This chain joins TRBV2 and TRBJ1-1, with TRBD1 as a possible D gene (5 bases). Looked up from germline, CDR1 is SNHLY and CDR2 is FYNNEI. CDR3 size: 11 residues. Trimming left V 7 bases short and J 7 bases short, with 10 bases between. The DNA for the CDR3 is TGTGCCAGCAAAGAGGGGCTTGAAGCTTTCTTT. This encodes CASKEGLEAFF.

Notes on this clone: At one boundary the junction diverges from the germline segment, which might be a read error. CDR3 sequence: CASSSPGTGDEQYF. The CDR3 DNA sequence: TGTGCTAGCAGCTCCCCCGGGACAGGGGACGAGCAGTACTTC. V and J are TRBV7-7 and TRBJ2-7; 10 bases are a match to TRBD1. The CDR3 consists of 14 residues. Per the germline V gene, CDR1 is SSHAT and CDR2 is FNYEAQ (reference sequence).

The chain carries TRBV30 and TRBJ1-2; no firm D call. V was shortened by 0 bases and J by 5 bases, with 4 bases between the two germline ends. This CDR3 spans 11 amino acids. Germline assignment: CDR1 GTSNPN and CDR2 SVGIG (reference sequence). CDR3 amino acids: CAWSVAYGYTF. CDR3 nucleotides: TGTGCCTGGAGTGTAGCGTATGGCTACACCTTC.

This chain uses TRBV4-2 with TRBJ2-1; possibly TRBD2 for D (6 bases). The CDR3 is 14 residues long. CDR1 is LGHNA and CDR2 is YNFKEQ in the germline V gene. V was cut by 3 bases and J by 3 bases, with 9 bases left in between. The CDR3 DNA sequence: TGTGCCAGCAGCCATTGGGGGGACTACAATGAGCAGTTCTTC. Its translation is CASSHWGDYNEQFF.

This clone was observed a single time. V gene TRBV2 combines with J gene TRBJ1-1; D is ambiguous. V lost 6 bases to trimming and J lost 11 bases, with 10 bases between them. This CDR3 region has 10 residues. Germline V lookup: CDR1 SNHLY, CDR2 FYNNEI. The CDR3 DNA follows: TGTGCCAGCAGCGAGTCTGGGGCTTTCTTT. This encodes CASSESGAFF.

The V call is TRBV19, the J call TRBJ1-5; 7 bases agree with TRBD1. V was clipped by 6 bases and J by 0 bases; unmatched bases: 11. The CDR3 loop spans 17 amino acids. Germline assignment: CDR1 LNHDA and CDR2 SQIVND (reference sequence). Here the CDR3 DNA reads TGTGCCAGTAGGCGGGTAGGGGGCCGTTATAGCAATCAGCCCCAGCATTTT. This encodes CASRRVGGRYSNQPQHF.

The V gene is TRBV5-1, the J gene TRBJ2-5; 8 nucleotides align to TRBD1. Trimming at V came to 2 bases and at J to 4 bases, leaving 10 bases not matched to a gene. Germline assignment: CDR1 SGHRS and CDR2 YFSETQ. CDR3 length equals 16 residues. The CDR3 protein is CASSFGQGGLGETQYF. CDR3 bases: TGCGCCAGCAGCTTTGGACAGGGCGGGTTGGGAGAGACCCAGTACTTC.

V and J are TRBV5-1 and TRBJ2-7; D remains unclear. V dropped 0 bases and J dropped 2 bases, with 3 bases sitting between them. The CDR3 runs to 12 residues. Germline assignment: CDR1 SGHRS and CDR2 YFSETQ. The CDR3 spells CASSLGTYEQYF. The CDR3 DNA sequence: TGCGCCAGCAGCTTGGGAACCTACGAGCAGTACTTC.

The J gene is TRBJ1-1, the V gene TRBV11-3; D remains unclear. Trimming removed 6 bases from V and 1 base from J, with 9 bases in between. Germline lookup yields CDR1 SGHNT and CDR2 YENEEA. CDR3 size: 13 residues. CDR3 in DNA: TGTGCCAGCAGACGAGAGAGGAACACTGAAGCTTTCTTT. This translates into CASRRERNTEAFF. Variable domain in full (rest from reference TRBV11-3 and TRBJ1-1): EAGVVQSPRYKIIEKKQPVAFWCNPISGHNTLYWYLQNLGQGPELLIRYENEEAVDDSQLPKDRFSAERLKGVDSTLKIQPAELGDSAVYLCASRRERNTEAFFGQGTRLTVV.

CDR3 sequence (DNA): TGCAGCGTTGACGACTGGGACACCGAACCTCCTAACTATGGCTACACCTTC. Amino acid sequence: CSVDDWDTEPPNYGYTF. The rearrangement uses TRBV29-1 and TRBJ1-2, with a weak D call TRBD1 (6 bases). Looked up from germline, CDR1 is SQVTM and CDR2 is ANQGSEA. Deletions cut 3 bases from V and 0 bases from J, with 20 bases between. This CDR3 is 17 amino acids long.

The chain is built from TRBV7-3 and TRBJ1-2, with TRBD1 as a possible D gene (5 bases). Germline lookup yields CDR1 SGHTA and CDR2 FQGTGA. V lost 2 bases, J lost 2 bases, and 6 bases lay in between. This CDR3 has 13 residues. CDR3 sequence reads: CASSLGGNYGYTF. DNA for the CDR3: TGTGCCAGCAGCTTAGGGGGGAACTATGGCTACACCTTC.

The J gene is TRBJ2-7, the V gene TRBV7-3; D may correspond to TRBD1 or TRBD2 (5 bases each). The V gene's germline CDR1 is SGHTA and CDR2 FQGTGA. V lost 5 bases to trimming and J lost 7 bases, with 27 bases between them. The CDR3 length is 17 residues. The CDR3 spells CASSAGTPHSPTGEQYF. CDR3 sequence (DNA): TGTGCCAGCAGCGCCGGGACGCCCCACTCCCCTACGGGGGAGCAGTACTTC. Filled out from reference TRBV7-3 and TRBJ2-7, the complete variable domain reads GAGVSQTPSNKVTEKGKYVELRCDPISGHTALYWYRQSLGQGPEFLIYFQGTGAADDSGLPNDRFFAVRPEGSVSTLKIQRTERGDSAVYLCASSAGTPHSPTGEQYFGPGTRLTVT.

The V call is TRBV7-8, the J call TRBJ2-5; unclear D gene. This CDR3 has 13 residues. Germline V CDR1 and CDR2: SGHVS, FQNEAQ. V was shortened by 1 base and J by 2 bases, with 5 bases between the two germline ends. The CDR3 is CASSLGQQETQYF. DNA for the CDR3: TGTGCCAGCAGCTTAGGGCAGCAAGAGACCCAGTACTTC.

The gene calls are TRBV7-2 and TRBJ2-3; 8 bases are shared with TRBD2. Trimming took 5 bases from V and 4 from J; bases not matched to a gene: 8. Germline-derived CDR1 and CDR2 are SGHTA and FQGNSA. This CDR3 comprises 15 residues. CDR3 residues: CASSVGGAGSDTQYF. As DNA, the CDR3 is TGTGCCAGCAGCGTCGGGGGGGCCGGGTCAGATACGCAGTATTTT.